The 27 T cell receptor beta chains below come from one sample, sequenced in a study of T cell responses to AZD1222 COVID-19 vaccine. Clones were read by immunoSEQ multiplex PCR, and TCRdb kept only the in-frame ones, dropping some. Here the sample spans approximately 73,000 clones, 84% being singletons. The sample consisted of peripheral blood, taken on day 0 of AZD1222 vaccination. Receptors originate from an adult in good health.

This chain joins TRBV2 and TRBJ2-2, with D uncertain. The V gene lost 2 bases and the J gene lost 7 bases, with 8 bases spanning the gap. CDR1 SNHLY and CDR2 FYNNEI come from the germline V gene. This CDR3 is built from 13 residues. Written as DNA, the CDR3 is TGTGCCAGCAGTGAACAGCTCCACGGGGAGCTGTTTTTT. It yields the protein CASSEQLHGELFF.

The V gene is TRBV5-1, the J gene TRBJ2-2; D not certain. The V gene lost 4 bases and the J gene lost 6 bases, with 7 bases spanning the gap. Germline CDR1 and CDR2: SGHRS and YFSETQ. The CDR3 extends over 12 amino acids. CDR3: CASSISSGELFF. CDR3 bases: TGCGCCAGCAGCATATCCTCCGGGGAGCTGTTTTTT.

The rearrangement links TRBV6-1 to TRBJ1-5, with D perhaps matching TRBD1 (5 bases). Germline V gives CDR1 MNHNS, CDR2 SASEGT. The CDR3 loop spans 14 amino acids. The ends were cut back, 2 bases at V and 5 bases at J, with 10 bases in the middle. The CDR3 spells CASSEQGGYQPQHF. As DNA, the CDR3 is TGTGCCAGCAGTGAACAGGGCGGCTATCAGCCCCAGCATTTT.

As DNA, the CDR3 is TGTGCCAGCAGCCCTGGACAGGGACATGGTGAAAAACTGTTTTTT. The encoded protein is CASSPGQGHGEKLFF. The chain uses TRBV3-1 (or the pseudogene TRBV3-2) and TRBJ1-4; TRBD1 agrees at 8 bases. The length of the CDR3 is 15 residues. V shed 4 bases and J 7 bases; nucleotides not matched to a gene: 8. Germline assignment: CDR1 LGHDT and CDR2 YNNKEL (reference sequence).

The V gene is TRBV27, the J gene TRBJ2-7; 7 bases align to TRBD1. Germline values: CDR1 MNHEY, CDR2 SMNVEV (reference sequence). V trimming: 0 bases; J trimming: 3 bases; junction bases outside the gene matches: 5. The CDR3 has 15 residues. CDR3 DNA: TGTGCCAGCAGTTTATCGAACAGGGGCGGCTACGAGCAGTACTTC. Protein sequence: CASSLSNRGGYEQYF.

J is TRBJ2-2 and V is TRBV7-2; D perhaps matches TRBD1 (6 bases). V was cut by 1 base and J by 4 bases, with 13 bases left in between. This CDR3 spans 16 amino acids. Per germline, CDR1 SGHTA and CDR2 FQGNSA. The CDR3 region is CASSLEGVARTGELFF. Here the CDR3 DNA reads TGTGCCAGCAGCTTAGAGGGGGTAGCGCGCACCGGGGAGCTGTTTTTT.

CDR3: CASRVTAPGDEQYF. The CDR3 DNA is TGTGCCAGCAGGGTGACAGCGCCTGGGGACGAGCAGTACTTC. The chain couples TRBV6-6 to TRBJ2-7, with D possibly matching TRBD1 (5 bases). Germline values: CDR1 MNHNY, CDR2 SVGAGI (reference sequence). With 6 bases removed from V and 5 bases from J, the gap between germline ends came to 17 bases. The CDR3 spans 14 residues.

CDR3 coding DNA: TGTGCCAGTAGTACACAGGGGGTATTCTCCGGGGAGCTGTTTTTT. Translated: CASSTQGVFSGELFF. The chain joins TRBV19 to TRBJ2-2, with 8 bases identical to TRBD1. The CDR3 sequence is 15 residues long. Trimming took 4 bases from V and 6 from J; bases not matched to a gene: 7. In germline, CDR1 is LNHDA, CDR2 SQIVND (reference sequence).

V and J are TRBV10-3 and TRBJ2-5, with 7 bases that match TRBD1. The CDR3 totals 13 residues. Trimming took 6 bases from V and 5 from J; bases not matched to a gene: 6. Per germline, CDR1 ENHRY and CDR2 SYGVKD. CDR3 region: CAIREGGQETQYF. CDR3 in DNA: TGTGCCATCAGAGAAGGGGGCCAGGAGACCCAGTACTTC.

V and J are TRBV4-1 and TRBJ2-7, with 9 bases lining up with TRBD1. This CDR3 region has 17 residues. The ends lost 5 bases at V and 4 bases at J; junction bases unmatched: 15. Germline lookup yields CDR1 MGHRA and CDR2 YSYEKL. The DNA of the CDR3 is TGCGCCAGCAGCGAGGTACAGGGGGCCCCCTCGAGATACGAGCAGTACTTC. The encoded protein is CASSEVQGAPSRYEQYF.

J is TRBJ1-5 and V is TRBV10-3, with D hard to call. Germline lookup yields CDR1 ENHRY and CDR2 SYGVKD. V was pared by 6 bases and J by 2 bases, with 17 bases between. The CDR3 has 16 amino acids. In DNA form, the CDR3 reads TGTGCCATCAGCTCGTCGACATTGGCGGGCAATCAGCCCCAGCATTTT. Translated: CAISSSTLAGNQPQHF.

The rearrangement uses TRBV12-5 and TRBJ2-1; 13 positions match TRBD2. Unmatched junction bases numbered 15, after V lost 0 bases and J lost 7 bases. The CDR3 runs to 20 residues. The V gene's germline CDR1 is LGHNT and CDR2 FRNRAP. CDR3 nucleotide sequence: TGTGCTAGTGGTTTGGTAAGTCGGGGACTAGCGGGGCCCGGTGCGAATGAGCAGTTCTTC. Protein: CASGLVSRGLAGPGANEQFF.

The rearrangement uses TRBV7-3 and TRBJ1-1, with a weak D call TRBD1 (5 bases). There are 19 residues in the CDR3. Trimming removed 7 bases at V and 0 bases at J, with 27 bases between. Germline CDR1 SGHTA, CDR2 FQGTGA. Here the CDR3 DNA reads TGTGCCAGCACCCTCGACTCGGGGCCGGGAGGGTTAGTGAACACTGAAGCTTTCTTT. Protein product: CASTLDSGPGGLVNTEAFF.

The chain has TRBV11-2 and TRBJ2-3; perhaps TRBD1 as D (6 bases). Trimming cost V 3 bases and J 4 bases, with 11 bases left between them. The CDR3 covers 14 residues. Germline lookup yields CDR1 SGHAT and CDR2 FQNNGV. In DNA form, the CDR3 reads TGTGCCAGCAGCTTGGGGGCCGCTTCAGATACGCAGTATTTT. It encodes CASSLGAASDTQYF.

V is TRBV5-1 and J is TRBJ2-3; 7 bases match TRBD1. The V and J ends lost 4 bases and 4 bases, in that order; junction bases with no gene match: 12. This CDR3 comprises 16 residues. Per germline, CDR1 SGHRS and CDR2 YFSETQ. For the CDR3, the DNA is TGCGCCAGCAGCGCCGGGACAGAATCCTTCGCAGATACGCAGTATTTT. Protein product: CASSAGTESFADTQYF.

The chain uses TRBV6-6 and TRBJ2-7; D remains unclear. Germline V gene lookup returns CDR1 MNHNY and CDR2 SVGAGI (reference sequence). The CDR3 runs 15 residues. Trimming took 6 bases from V and 3 from J, leaving 18 bases between them. CDR3 sequence: CASSQIPPSDYEQYF. The CDR3 region has the DNA TGTGCCAGCAGCCAGATCCCTCCGTCGGACTACGAGCAGTACTTC.

This chain links TRBV6-2 or TRBV6-3 with TRBJ1-1; TRBD1 aligns across 9 bases. Germline V gene lookup returns CDR1 MNHEY and CDR2 SVGEGT. V shed 2 bases and J 2 bases; nucleotides not matched to a gene: 9. The CDR3 has 17 residues. The CDR3 nucleotides are TGTGCCAGCAGTTACCGATCTATGGACAGGGGAAACACTGAAGCTTTCTTT. Translating gives CASSYRSMDRGNTEAFF.

This chain joins TRBV5-1 and TRBJ2-1, with 8 nucleotides matching TRBD1. The CDR3 is 16 amino acids. The V segment lost 2 bases and the J segment 0 bases; nucleotides outside the gene matches: 4. From germline, CDR1 is SGHRS and CDR2 YFSETQ. The CDR3 loop reads CASSFAGQGSYNEQFF. CDR3 in DNA: TGCGCCAGCAGCTTTGCCGGACAGGGCTCCTACAATGAGCAGTTCTTC.

The CDR3 loop reads CASSLTGTGPYEQYF. DNA of the CDR3: TGTGCCAGCAGCTTGACCGGGACAGGCCCCTACGAGCAGTACTTC. This chain connects TRBV11-2 to TRBJ2-7, with TRBD1 matching over 8 bases. V was clipped by 3 bases and J by 2 bases; unmatched bases: 6. The CDR3 runs to 15 residues. Germline CDR1 and CDR2: SGHAT and FQNNGV.

The chain has TRBV27 and TRBJ2-1; the D gene could be TRBD1 or TRBD2 (5 bases each). Germline V CDR1 and CDR2: MNHEY, SMNVEV (reference sequence). CDR3 length: 15 amino acids. V was pared by 2 bases and J by 4 bases, with 12 bases between. The CDR3 bases are TGTGCCAGCAGTTTACTGGATGGGGGTTACAATGAGCAGTTCTTC. Its protein product is CASSLLDGGYNEQFF.

The chain combines TRBV5-1 with TRBJ1-1; the D gene is possibly TRBD1 (6 bases). The CDR3 sequence is 15 residues long. V lost 3 bases and J lost 5, with 17 bases in between. CDR1 SGHRS and CDR2 YFSETQ come from the germline V gene. Written as DNA, the CDR3 is TGCGCCAGCAGCTGGGGGGCAGGGGTACTAACTGAAGCTTTCTTT. This gives the protein CASSWGAGVLTEAFF.

The chain has TRBV10-2 and TRBJ1-4, with a possible D match to TRBD1 (6 bases). CDR1 and CDR2 (germline): WSHSY, SAAADI. The V end was cut by 0 bases, the J end by 7 bases, with 12 bases between. CDR3 length: 15 residues. The CDR3 DNA reads TGCGCCAGCAGTGAGTCCCCGGGGGCAGGTGAAAAACTGTTTTTT. Residues: CASSESPGAGEKLFF.

In its sample, this clone ranks as medium-sized. The chain employs TRBV7-9 and TRBJ1-2; the match to TRBD1 covers 7 bases. The germline V gene has CDR1 SEHNR and CDR2 FQNEAQ (reference sequence). CDR3 length equals 15 residues. Trimming cost V 2 bases and J 3 bases; bases outside gene matches: 6. The CDR3 is CASSLTTGIDYGYTF. The CDR3 DNA follows: TGTGCCAGCAGCTTAACGACAGGGATAGACTATGGCTACACCTTC.

The rearrangement links TRBV19 to TRBJ1-4; D not certain. The germline gives CDR1 LNHDA, CDR2 SQIVND (reference sequence). Trimming removed 2 bases at V and 11 bases at J, with 15 bases between. There are 14 residues in the CDR3. For the CDR3, the DNA is TGTGCCAGTAGTATATCGACCGCCGATTCTAAACTGTTTTTT. This codes for CASSISTADSKLFF.

The rearrangement links TRBV5-1 to TRBJ1-1, with D unclear. The CDR3 is 13 amino acids. Germline lookup yields CDR1 SGHRS and CDR2 YFSETQ. Deletions cut 4 bases from V and 1 base from J, with 8 bases between. CDR3 in DNA: TGCGCCAGCAGCCTCCTCCGGAACACTGAAGCTTTCTTT. Translating gives CASSLLRNTEAFF.

The chain combines TRBV19 with TRBJ2-3; possible D gene TRBD1, 6 bases. CDR1 is LNHDA, CDR2 SQIVND, per germline (reference sequence). This CDR3 comprises 10 residues. V was pared by 10 bases and J by 10 bases, with 12 bases between. CDR3 coding DNA: TGTGCCACTGGGGGCTGGTCGCAGTATTTT. Amino acid sequence: CATGGWSQYF. Combining the CDR3 with reference TRBV19 and TRBJ2-3 gives the whole variable domain DGGITQSPKYLFRKEGQNVTLSCEQNLNHDAMYWYRQDPGQGLRLIYYSQIVNDFQKGDIAEGYSVSREKKESFPLTVTSAQKNPTAFYLCATGGWSQYFGPGTRLTVL.

A single count supports this clone. The chain carries TRBV5-8 and TRBJ1-2; the match to TRBD1 covers 7 bases. The CDR3 spans 14 residues. The germline gives CDR1 SGHTS, CDR2 YDEGEE. J was trimmed by 7 bases and V by 3 bases; bases with no gene match: 9. CDR3 sequence (DNA): TGTGCCAGCAGCTCCACAGGGGATGAGGGTGGCTACACCTTC. This codes for CASSSTGDEGGYTF. The whole variable domain, filled in from reference TRBV5-8 and TRBJ1-2, reads EAGVTQSPTHLIKTRGQQATLRCSPISGHTSVYWYQQALGLGLQFLLWYDEGEERNRGNFPPRFSGRQFPNYSSELNVNALELEDSALYLCASSSTGDEGGYTFGSGTRLTVV.